The 23 T cell receptor beta chains in this list originate from one sample, sequenced in a study of a mutant IDH1 vaccine in newly diagnosed glioma. Time point indicated: week 11, during vaccination. Vaccinated patients received 300 ug of mutant IDH1 20-mer peptide per dose, with topical imiquimod. Profiling relied on immunoSEQ multiplex PCR, and the TCRdb table lists in-frame clones only, not all of them. The sample has approximately 110,000 clones, roughly 90% seen once. Which antigens these TCRs recognize remains unknown. The material sequenced was PBMCs, taken from a glioma patient whose treatment included an IDH1 peptide vaccine. The receptors were sampled from a woman aged 45 to 65 with glioma.

The table lists this clone with a count of one. The chain carries TRBV6-1 and TRBJ2-1, with 8 positions matching TRBD1. Trimming took 4 bases from V and 8 from J; bases not matched to a gene: 10. The CDR3 spans 15 residues. CDR1 is MNHNS, CDR2 SASEGT, per germline. The CDR3 nucleotides are TGTGCCAGCAGTGCCCGGGACAGGACTTTCGATGAGCAGTTCTTC. Protein: CASSARDRTFDEQFF.

The chain has TRBV5-1 and TRBJ2-3; possible D gene TRBD1, 6 bases. Germline values: CDR1 SGHRS, CDR2 YFSETQ. The CDR3 is 14 residues long. Trimming cost V 4 bases and J 0 bases, with 9 bases left between them. The DNA of the CDR3 is TGCGCCAGCAGCCTCGGGACAAGCACAGATACGCAGTATTTT. This codes for CASSLGTSTDTQYF.

The chain's CDR3 is CASSLQRNYNEQFF. The DNA for the CDR3 is TGTGCCAGCAGCTTACAGCGGAACTACAATGAGCAGTTCTTC. V usage is TRBV7-6 and J usage is TRBJ2-1; D perhaps matches TRBD2 (5 bases). Germline V gene data show CDR1 as SGHVS and CDR2 as FNYEAQ. This CDR3 comprises 14 residues. V gave up 2 bases and J gave up 3 bases, with 8 bases separating them.

Only one count was recorded for this clone. The V and J genes are TRBV2 and TRBJ2-3; D gene uncertain. The germline V and J ends were trimmed by 10 bases and 3 bases, with 2 bases remaining between them. Germline lookup yields CDR1 SNHLY and CDR2 FYNNEI. This CDR3 has 9 amino acids. As DNA, the CDR3 is TGTGCCACGACAGATACGCAGTATTTT. Translation gives CATTDTQYF.

This rearrangement joins TRBV5-6 to TRBJ1-2; D ambiguous. The CDR3 totals 15 residues. Looked up from germline, CDR1 is SGHDT and CDR2 is YYEEEE. V was trimmed by 0 bases and J by 5 bases, leaving 14 bases between them. DNA of the CDR3: TGTGCCAGCAGCTTGGGCCGGGGAGGTTTATATGGCTACACCTTC. It specifies CASSLGRGGLYGYTF.

This clone showed up just a few times. The gene calls are TRBV5-1 and TRBJ2-6, with 7 bases fitting TRBD1. Trimming took 4 bases from V and 0 from J; bases not matched to a gene: 4. The CDR3 is 16 amino acids. Germline CDR1 SGHRS, CDR2 YFSETQ. The chain's CDR3 is CASSDSGGSGANVLTF. As DNA, the CDR3 is TGCGCCAGCAGCGACTCAGGGGGCTCTGGGGCCAACGTCCTGACTTTC.

The chain combines TRBV5-4 with TRBJ1-4, with a weak D call TRBD1 (5 bases). CDR3 size: 16 residues. The V and J ends lost 0 bases and 0 bases respectively, with 9 bases between them. CDR1 is SGHNT, CDR2 YYREEE, per germline (reference sequence). CDR3 DNA sequence: TGTGCCAGCAGCTTGGGCGGGGCTGCAACTAATGAAAAACTGTTTTTT. Its protein is CASSLGGAATNEKLFF.

The chain has TRBV28 and TRBJ1-1; 8 bases line up with TRBD1. The CDR3 spans 14 residues. Losses at the gene ends were 2 bases for V and 11 bases for J; bases not matched to a gene: 10. The germline CDR1 and CDR2 sequences are MDHEN and SYDVKM. The CDR3: CASSLAAGGMVAFF. The CDR3 nucleotides read TGTGCCAGCAGTTTAGCGGCAGGGGGCATGGTGGCTTTCTTT.

This sequence joins TRBV6-6 and TRBJ2-1; 10 bases are shared with TRBD1. J lost 3 bases, V lost 4 bases, and 3 bases had no gene match. The CDR3 spans 15 residues. Germline V lookup: CDR1 MNHNY, CDR2 SVGAGI (reference sequence). CDR3 nucleotides: TGTGCCAGCAGTTCCGGGACAGGGGTCTACAATGAGCAGTTCTTC. It encodes CASSSGTGVYNEQFF.

The V call is TRBV9, the J call TRBJ2-1, with no clear D. CDR1 and CDR2 from the germline V gene are SGDLS and YYNGEE. V lost 0 bases and J lost 3, with 7 bases in between. This CDR3 is built from 14 residues. CDR3 protein: CASSVVGNYNEQFF. DNA for the CDR3: TGTGCCAGCAGCGTAGTAGGGAACTACAATGAGCAGTTCTTC. The full variable domain, its missing parts supplied by reference TRBV9 and TRBJ2-1, is DSGVTQTPKHLITATGQRVTLRCSPRSGDLSVYWYQQSLDQGLQFLIQYYNGEERAKGNILERFSAQQFPDLHSELNLSSLELGDSALYFCASSVVGNYNEQFFGPGTRLTVL.

The gene calls are TRBV5-6 and TRBJ2-1; 8 nucleotides line up with TRBD2. Germline values: CDR1 SGHDT, CDR2 YYEEEE. The CDR3 is made up of 16 amino acids. Germline trimming cut 4 bases from V and 4 bases from J; bases unmatched to any gene: 10. Written as DNA, the CDR3 is TGTGCCAGCAGCCCCGATTTCGCTAGCGGGTACAATGAGCAGTTCTTC. Its protein is CASSPDFASGYNEQFF.

For the CDR3, the DNA is TGTGCCATCTTAAGGGACACAGGAAACACCATATATTTT. Amino acid sequence: CAILRDTGNTIYF. V gene TRBV2 combines with J gene TRBJ1-3; D is perhaps TRBD1 (6 bases). The V end lost 10 bases, the J end lost 4 bases, and 14 bases lay between the germline ends. This CDR3 comprises 13 residues. CDR1 and CDR2 from the germline V gene are SNHLY and FYNNEI.

V and J are TRBV10-3 and TRBJ2-2; 8 nucleotides line up with TRBD1. V shed 5 bases and J 5 bases; nucleotides not matched to a gene: 10. CDR3 size: 16 residues. In germline, CDR1 is ENHRY, CDR2 SYGVKD. This chain's CDR3 is CAISNMTGVTTGELFF. For the CDR3, the DNA is TGTGCCATCAGTAATATGACAGGGGTCACGACCGGGGAGCTGTTTTTT.

The rearrangement joins TRBV5-4 to TRBJ2-7; 8 positions agree with TRBD2. The CDR3 has 16 residues. The V gene end was trimmed by 3 bases and the J gene end by 5 bases; junction bases not matched to a gene: 13. Germline values: CDR1 SGHNT, CDR2 YYREEE (reference sequence). CDR3 amino acids: CASSSFKSGRGDEQYF. The CDR3 DNA reads as TGTGCCAGCAGCTCTTTTAAGAGCGGGAGAGGGGACGAGCAGTACTTC.

The chain combines TRBV10-3 with TRBJ2-1; 7 bases agree with TRBD1. The germline V gene has CDR1 ENHRY and CDR2 SYGVKD. The length of the CDR3 is 15 residues. Trimming cost V 10 bases and J 5 bases; bases outside gene matches: 14. The CDR3 protein is CATTRGFNGNNEQFF. The DNA of the CDR3 is TGTGCCACCACCAGGGGGTTTAACGGAAACAATGAGCAGTTCTTC.

The chain is built from TRBV10-3 and TRBJ1-2; 7 positions agree with TRBD1. J lost 2 bases, V lost 0 bases, and 9 bases had no gene match. The CDR3 runs 17 residues. Germline lookup yields CDR1 ENHRY and CDR2 SYGVKD. The CDR3, as DNA: TGTGCCATCAGTGAGTCCCCTGGGAGGGGACAGAACTATGGCTACACCTTC. Translated: CAISESPGRGQNYGYTF.

The J gene is TRBJ2-7, the V gene TRBV21-1; the D segment call TRBD1 is taken from the table without a DNA check. TRBV21-1 counts as a pseudogene. The CDR3 extends over 14 amino acids. The CDR3 loop is CASSLTGGIYEQYF. The CDR3 nucleotides are TGTGCCAGCAGCCTCACAGGGGGTATCTACGAGCAGTACTTC.

V gene TRBV5-4 combines with J gene TRBJ2-3, with 12 positions matching TRBD2. V shed 4 bases and J 5 bases; nucleotides not matched to a gene: 5. The CDR3 spans 15 residues. Per the germline V gene, CDR1 is SGHNT and CDR2 is YYREEE (reference sequence). The CDR3, as DNA: TGTGCCAGCAGCCTTCTAGCGGGAGGGGGAGATACGCAGTATTTT. Translated: CASSLLAGGGDTQYF.

The CDR3 DNA sequence: TGTGCCAGCAGCCCCGGACTGAACACAGATACGCAGTATTTT. It translates to CASSPGLNTDTQYF. This chain uses TRBV6-1 with TRBJ2-3; possibly TRBD2 for D (5 bases). The CDR3 is 14 amino acids. Germline V gene data show CDR1 as MNHNS and CDR2 as SASEGT. Trimming shortened V by 6 bases and J by 2 bases, and 12 bases separated the two germline ends.

J is TRBJ2-7 and V is TRBV25-1; a weak D match, TRBD2 (6 bases). Germline CDR1 MGHDK, CDR2 SYGVNS. Trimming left V 6 bases short and J 0 bases short, with 12 bases between. This CDR3 has 14 amino acids. In DNA, the CDR3 is TGTGCCAGCAGGGGGGGACGGTCCTCCTACGAGCAGTACTTC. Residues: CASRGGRSSYEQYF.

This chain connects TRBV6-6 to TRBJ1-5; D gene uncertain. V was trimmed by 2 bases and J by 3 bases, leaving 5 bases between them. Per germline, CDR1 MNHNY and CDR2 SVGAGI (reference sequence). The CDR3 length is 13 residues. The CDR3 spells CASSYGFNQPQHF. The CDR3 coding sequence is TGTGCCAGCAGTTACGGGTTCAATCAGCCCCAGCATTTT.

V usage is TRBV9 and J usage is TRBJ2-1, with 8 bases that match TRBD2. Germline values: CDR1 SGDLS, CDR2 YYNGEE. V lost 2 bases to trimming and J lost 4 bases; unmatched junction nucleotides: 5. The CDR3 is 15 amino acids. CDR3 amino acids: CASSVSGRGYNEQFF. DNA for the CDR3: TGTGCCAGCAGCGTCAGCGGGAGAGGGTACAATGAGCAGTTCTTC.

J is TRBJ2-1 and V is TRBV5-5, with D perhaps matching TRBD2 (6 bases). The CDR3 is 14 residues long. The germline gives CDR1 SGHKS, CDR2 YYEKEE (reference sequence). Between the trimmed V and J ends, which lost 3 bases and 8 bases, there was a span of 15 bases. The CDR3 here is CASSWRDPGYEQFF. CDR3 sequence (DNA): TGTGCCAGCAGCTGGCGGGACCCGGGATATGAGCAGTTCTTC.